What follows are 10 T cell receptor beta chains derived from one specimen sequenced in a study of T cell repertoires in cytomegalovirus infection. TCRdb analysed the reads with MiXCR anew, one entry per CDR3 protein. The sample yields around 750,000 distinct CDR3 sequences, around a third seen once. No antigen has been identified for these receptors. The sequencing here drew on cultured CD8+ T cells from PBMCs, taken from culture after CMV antigen stimulation. The source is a human donor in good health (CMV status not recorded). Some clones in this sample may be carry-over from other donors' samples.

Only a few counts were recorded for this clonotype. CDR3 DNA: TGTGCCAGCAGCTTAGTAGGGGGGGCAGTCTATGGCTACACCTTC. Encoded protein: CASSLVGGAVYGYTF. The J gene is TRBJ1-2, the V gene TRBV7-8; possible D gene TRBD1, 6 bases. Germline CDR1 reads SGHVS; CDR2 reads FQNEAQ. V lost 1 base and J lost 4, with 13 bases in between. CDR3 length: 15 residues.

There are a few counts of this clonotype. V and J are TRBV29-1 and TRBJ2-1; D remains ambiguous. The germline V gene encodes CDR1 SQVTM and CDR2 ANQGSEA. The CDR3 extends over 17 amino acids. V lost 3 bases and J lost 8, with 26 bases in between. This CDR3 is CSVDQDTPLGDWDEQFF. The CDR3 bases are TGCAGCGTTGATCAAGATACCCCCCTAGGAGACTGGGATGAGCAGTTCTTC.

This clonotype was detected a few times. This chain joins TRBV7-9 and TRBJ1-4; 9 bases agree with TRBD1. The CDR3 has 15 residues. Germline assignment: CDR1 SEHNR and CDR2 FQNEAQ (reference sequence). Trimming at V came to 8 bases and at J to 12 bases, leaving 16 bases not matched to a gene. DNA of the CDR3: TGTGCCAGCCAGACCTCCGGGACAGGGCTCGGGGAACTGTTTTTT. This codes for CASQTSGTGLGELFF.

The chain has TRBV6-1 and TRBJ1-5; D unresolved. Between the trimmed V and J ends, which lost 11 bases and 3 bases, there was a span of 11 bases. Germline CDR1 is MNHNS and CDR2 is SASEGT. The CDR3 consists of 12 residues. The CDR3 bases are TGTGCCGCGGGCGCCCCCAATCAGCCCCAGCATTTT. It yields the protein CAAGAPNQPQHF.

The V call is TRBV4-1, the J call TRBJ1-2, with TRBD1 matching 7 bases. The CDR3 contains 15 residues. Germline V gene lookup returns CDR1 MGHRA and CDR2 YSYEKL. V lost 4 bases and J lost 4; bases outside the gene matches: 9. The CDR3 sequence is CASSPIPDRVYGYTF. CDR3 DNA sequence: TGCGCCAGCAGCCCCATACCAGACAGGGTCTATGGCTACACCTTC.

The chain joins TRBV4-3 to TRBJ2-1, with 7 bases fitting TRBD2. The ends lost 1 base at V and 4 bases at J; junction bases unmatched: 7. The CDR3 runs 16 residues. From germline, CDR1 is LGHNA and CDR2 YSLEER. CDR3 sequence (DNA): TGCGCCAGCAGCCAAGGTCCGACGGGGGGTTACAATGAGCAGTTCTTC. This gives the protein CASSQGPTGGYNEQFF.

This clonotype occurred a few times. This chain uses TRBV12-5 with TRBJ2-1; weak D call: TRBD2 (5 bases). Trimming shortened V by 5 bases and J by 8 bases, and 7 bases separated the two germline ends. This CDR3 region has 11 residues. Germline V gene lookup returns CDR1 LGHNT and CDR2 FRNRAP. Here the CDR3 DNA reads TGTGCTAGTGGTAACGGGGATGAGCAGTTCTTC. Translated, it gives CASGNGDEQFF.

This rearrangement joins TRBV4-1 to TRBJ1-6, with TRBD1 as a possible D gene (5 bases). This CDR3 has 12 residues. Germline assignment: CDR1 MGHRA and CDR2 YSYEKL. V was cut by 6 bases and J by 7 bases, with 7 bases left in between. CDR3 DNA sequence: TGCGCCAGCAGGGACACCAATTCACCCCTCCACTTT. Amino acids: CASRDTNSPLHF.

This clonotype was detected many times. The rearrangement joins TRBV7-6 to TRBJ2-7, with D possibly being TRBD1 (5 bases). Trimming left V 8 bases short and J 0 bases short, with 8 bases between. The CDR3 consists of 12 residues. Germline assignment: CDR1 SGHVS and CDR2 FNYEAQ. The CDR3 loop is CASGASSYEQYF. CDR3 DNA: TGTGCCAGCGGGGCCTCCTCCTACGAGCAGTACTTC.

This clonotype was seen ten or more times. The chain recombines TRBV6-1 with TRBJ2-3, with 9 positions matching TRBD1. Germline V gene data show CDR1 as MNHNS and CDR2 as SASEGT. The trim removed 5 bases at V and 2 bases at J, leaving 11 bases unmatched. This CDR3 is built from 17 residues. The CDR3 region is CASSSSSGQGTTDTQYF. CDR3 nucleotides: TGTGCCAGCAGTTCAAGCTCGGGACAGGGAACCACAGATACGCAGTATTTT.